This passage covers 31 T cell receptor beta chains from one sample sequenced in a study of multiple sclerosis patients with progressive multifocal leukoencephalopathy. Repertoires were generated with immunoSEQ multiplex PCR, while TCRdb's copy carries only in-frame clones and drops some. Of more than 30,000 clones in the sample, 87% were seen once. Time point noted: time of PML onset. The specimen was PBMCs, collected from a patient treated with natalizumab. The receptors were gathered from a woman aged 35 to 49 with progressive multifocal leukoencephalopathy.

V usage is TRBV6-5 and J usage is TRBJ2-5, with a tentative D call TRBD2 (7 bases). Germline-derived CDR1 and CDR2 are MNHEY and SVGAGI. The CDR3 length is 15 residues. Deletions cut 0 bases from V and 1 base from J, with 9 bases between. Here the CDR3 reads CASSYSGGLQETQYF. Written as DNA, the CDR3 is TGTGCCAGCAGTTACTCCGGGGGGCTCCAAGAGACCCAGTACTTC.

The chain recombines TRBV7-9 with TRBJ2-3; D unclear. Germline V gene lookup returns CDR1 SEHNR and CDR2 FQNEAQ (reference sequence). The length of the CDR3 is 13 residues. Trimming left V 5 bases short and J 4 bases short, with 10 bases between. CDR3 amino acids: CASSLPLADTQYF. CDR3 in DNA: TGTGCCAGCAGCCTGCCGCTAGCAGATACGCAGTATTTT. The full variable domain, its missing parts supplied by reference TRBV7-9 and TRBJ2-3, is DTGVSQNPRHKITKRGQNVTFRCDPISEHNRLYWYRQTLGQGPEFLTYFQNEAQLEKSRLLSDRFSAERPKGSFSTLEIQRTEQGDSAMYLCASSLPLADTQYFGPGTRLTVL.

This clone was seen just once. The V and J genes are TRBV19 and TRBJ2-1; D call uncertain. Per the germline V gene, CDR1 is LNHDA and CDR2 is SQIVND (reference sequence). V shed 7 bases and J shed 7 bases, with 8 bases lying between them. This CDR3 is built from 11 residues. CDR3 sequence reads: CASMWQNEQFF. The CDR3 DNA sequence: TGTGCCAGTATGTGGCAGAATGAGCAGTTCTTC.

This chain links TRBV28 with TRBJ2-5, with TRBD2 matching 9 bases. The J call may not be correct, given that the DNA end is closer to TRBJ2-7. CDR1 and CDR2 from the germline V gene are MDHEN and SYDVKM. The CDR3 spans 17 residues. DNA of the CDR3: TGTGCCAGCACTTTTGGCTTTGGCGGGAGGGCAGCCTACGAGCAGTACTTC. This encodes CASTFGFGGRAAYEQYF.

The V call is TRBV15, the J call TRBJ2-7, with D possibly being TRBD1 or TRBD2 (5 bases each). This CDR3 contains 16 residues. V was clipped by 1 base and J by 0 bases, with 13 bases between them. Germline CDR1 is LNHNV and CDR2 is YYDKDF (reference sequence). CDR3 DNA sequence: TGTGCCACCAGCAGAGGAGGGGTGAGCTCCTCCTACGAGCAGTACTTC. This sequence encodes CATSRGGVSSSYEQYF.

This chain joins TRBV6-4 and TRBJ2-1; D not resolved. The CDR3 is 15 amino acids. Trimming shortened V by 4 bases and J by 0 bases, and 10 bases separated the two germline ends. CDR1 is MRHNA, CDR2 SNTAGT, per germline. CDR3 coding DNA: TGTGCCAGCAGTGTAGAGGTCGGCTCCTACAATGAGCAGTTCTTC. Translated, it gives CASSVEVGSYNEQFF.

V gene TRBV7-9 combines with J gene TRBJ1-3; D not resolved. Germline assignment: CDR1 SEHNR and CDR2 FQNEAQ (reference sequence). The CDR3 is made up of 13 amino acids. V was clipped by 5 bases and J by 4 bases, with 9 bases between them. CDR3 residues: CASSPSGGNTIYF. CDR3 DNA: TGTGCCAGCAGCCCCTCAGGAGGAAACACCATATATTTT.

The chain combines TRBV7-6 with TRBJ2-7; 10 bases match TRBD2. Judging by the DNA end, TRBJ2-5 fits better; the J call may be wrong. This CDR3 has 16 amino acids. The germline V gene encodes CDR1 SGHVS and CDR2 FNYEAQ. The CDR3 nucleotides are TGTGCCAGCAGCTTGGGGAGCGGGGGGGCAGGAGAGACCCAGTACTTC. Translating it yields CASSLGSGGAGETQYF.

The chain couples TRBV2 to TRBJ2-7, with D uncertain. Germline CDR1 SNHLY, CDR2 FYNNEI. CDR3 length equals 11 residues. Between the trimmed V and J ends, which lost 6 bases and 0 bases, there was a span of 3 bases. CDR3 nucleotides: TGTGCCAGCAGCCCCTCCTACGAGCAGTACTTC. This codes for CASSPSYEQYF.

The rearrangement uses TRBV19 and TRBJ1-2; the match to TRBD1 covers 8 bases. This CDR3 is 11 amino acids long. Germline CDR1 LNHDA, CDR2 SQIVND (reference sequence). Trimming cost V 6 bases and J 10 bases; bases outside gene matches: 4. The CDR3: CASRGQGTYTF. DNA for the CDR3: TGTGCCAGTAGAGGACAGGGCACCTACACCTTC.

The chain has TRBV28 and TRBJ1-2; D gene unclear. Trimming removed 2 bases from V and 5 bases from J, with 9 bases in between. CDR1 is MDHEN and CDR2 is SYDVKM in the germline V gene. The CDR3 extends over 13 amino acids. In DNA, the CDR3 is TGTGCCAGCAGTTTAGGCAGGAGGTATGGCTACACCTTC. Protein sequence: CASSLGRRYGYTF.

This rearrangement joins TRBV7-2 to TRBJ2-7; TRBD2 aligns across 9 bases. Germline lookup yields CDR1 SGHTA and CDR2 FQGNSA. Trimming at V came to 0 bases and at J to 4 bases, leaving 4 bases not matched to a gene. The CDR3 spans 15 residues. This CDR3 is CASSLASGRQYEQYF. The CDR3 DNA follows: TGTGCCAGCAGCTTAGCTAGCGGGAGACAATACGAGCAGTACTTC.

V gene TRBV2 combines with J gene TRBJ2-7; the match to TRBD2 covers 7 bases. CDR1 is SNHLY and CDR2 is FYNNEI in the germline V gene. This CDR3 is built from 14 residues. The V segment lost 7 bases and the J segment 4 bases; nucleotides outside the gene matches: 10. As DNA, the CDR3 is TGTGCCAGCAATTCGGCTAGCGGAGCGTACGAGCAGTACTTC. It yields the protein CASNSASGAYEQYF.

The rearrangement joins TRBV10-3 to TRBJ1-2; 9 bases match TRBD1. Germline V gene lookup returns CDR1 ENHRY and CDR2 SYGVKD. The CDR3 runs to 17 residues. Losses at the gene ends were 7 bases for V and 3 bases for J; bases not matched to a gene: 15. CDR3 nucleotide sequence: TGTGCCATCAACCCCGGGACAGGGTACATCGGGGACTATGGCTACACCTTC. Translated: CAINPGTGYIGDYGYTF.

The chain employs TRBV27 and TRBJ2-2; D is perhaps TRBD2 (5 bases). The CDR3 spans 12 residues. Trimming took 10 bases from V and 6 from J, leaving 12 bases between them. Germline V gives CDR1 MNHEY, CDR2 SMNVEV (reference sequence). The CDR3 DNA follows: TGTGCCATCCAGCGGCGTCCCGGGGAGCTGTTTTTT. Protein sequence: CAIQRRPGELFF.

V is TRBV2 and J is TRBJ2-1, with no clear D. CDR3 length: 12 amino acids. Germline V gene data show CDR1 as SNHLY and CDR2 as FYNNEI. Trimming removed 4 bases at V and 7 bases at J, with 8 bases between. The CDR3 DNA is TGTGCCAGCAGTGGGGTTCGGAATGAGCAGTTCTTC. Protein: CASSGVRNEQFF.

This sequence joins TRBV7-2 and TRBJ1-3; no definite D call. The CDR3 covers 16 residues. In germline, CDR1 is SGHTA, CDR2 FQGNSA. V lost 4 bases and J 0 bases, leaving 13 bases between the germline ends. CDR3 residues: CASSSIGVRSGNTIYF. The CDR3 DNA reads TGTGCCAGCAGCTCGATCGGGGTACGCTCTGGAAACACCATATATTTT.

The rearrangement joins TRBV5-1 to TRBJ1-1; no reliable D call. V was shortened by 4 bases and J by 0 bases, with 7 bases between the two germline ends. Germline V gives CDR1 SGHRS, CDR2 YFSETQ. This CDR3 region has 13 residues. The CDR3 loop reads CASSPTLNTEAFF. CDR3 DNA sequence: TGCGCCAGCAGCCCAACCCTGAACACTGAAGCTTTCTTT. The full variable domain, completed using reference TRBV5-1 and TRBJ1-1, is KAGVTQTPRYLIKTRGQQVTLSCSPISGHRSVSWYQQTPGQGLQFLFEYFSETQRNKGNFPGRFSGRQFSNSRSEMNVSTLELGDSALYLCASSPTLNTEAFFGQGTRLTVV.

The count of this clone is one. The rearrangement joins TRBV19 to TRBJ1-1; D is ambiguous. CDR1 LNHDA and CDR2 SQIVND come from the germline V gene (reference sequence). The CDR3 totals 12 residues. Between the trimmed V and J ends, which lost 7 bases and 7 bases, there was a span of 13 bases. The CDR3 nucleotides are TGTGCCAGTACTGGACGTTATGGTGAAGCTTTCTTT. Protein product: CASTGRYGEAFF.

This clone was detected only once. J is TRBJ1-5 and V is TRBV11-3; D possibly corresponds to TRBD1 (6 bases). Germline values: CDR1 SGHNT, CDR2 YENEEA. This CDR3 spans 17 amino acids. Trimming shortened V by 0 bases and J by 0 bases, and 12 bases separated the two germline ends. This CDR3 is CASSLDRGAGSNQPQHF. Written as DNA, the CDR3 is TGTGCCAGCAGCTTAGACCGGGGGGCCGGTAGCAATCAGCCCCAGCATTTT.

The CDR3 DNA is TGTGCCAGCAGCTTAGATAATCTCAACCGGGAGACCCAGTACTTC. Its translation is CASSLDNLNRETQYF. The chain is built from TRBV11-2 and TRBJ2-5; no firm D call. Per germline, CDR1 SGHAT and CDR2 FQNNGV. Trimming removed 0 bases at V and 5 bases at J, with 13 bases between. The CDR3 is made up of 15 amino acids.

The chain is built from TRBV5-5 and TRBJ1-4, with 9 bases matching TRBD1. The CDR3 length is 15 residues. The J segment lost 3 bases and the V segment lost 3 bases, leaving 3 bases of the junction unmatched. Per the germline V gene, CDR1 is SGHKS and CDR2 is YYEKEE (reference sequence). CDR3 in amino acids: CASSWGQGANEKLFF. The DNA of the CDR3 is TGTGCCAGCAGCTGGGGACAGGGAGCTAATGAAAAACTGTTTTTT.

This chain links TRBV7-5 with TRBJ1-3. TRBV7-5 is described as a pseudogene. The CDR3 is made up of 17 amino acids. CDR3 region: CARSLAPTGRTGNTIYF. CDR3 nucleotides: TGTGCCAGAAGCTTAGCGCCTACAGGGAGGACTGGAAACACCATATATTTT.

In regard to this clone: A junction end diverges from the germline sequence, so it may reflect a read error. Within the sample, other DNA sequences also encode this same CDR3. The J gene is TRBJ1-6, the V gene TRBV19, with D unresolved. The CDR3 consists of 14 residues. Germline V CDR1 and CDR2: LNHDA, SQIVND (reference sequence). CDR3 loop: CASRFSSYNSPLHF. The CDR3 bases are TGTGCCAGCCGATTTAGCTCCTATAACTCACCCCTCCACTTT.

Worth noting for this clone: This same CDR3 is encoded by further DNA sequences in the sample. The chain links TRBV4-1 to TRBJ2-4; 8 positions agree with TRBD1. Per germline, CDR1 MGHRA and CDR2 YSYEKL. Trimming removed 5 bases from V and 11 bases from J; junction bases left unmatched: 8. This CDR3 comprises 13 residues. CDR3 sequence (DNA): TGCGCCAGCAGCTTACCGGGACAGGAGGTTCAGTACTTC. The encoded protein is CASSLPGQEVQYF.

The chain joins TRBV28 to TRBJ2-7; TRBD1 agrees at 7 bases. Trimming took 7 bases from V and 4 from J; bases not matched to a gene: 7. Germline V gives CDR1 MDHEN, CDR2 SYDVKM. This CDR3 spans 13 amino acids. Here the CDR3 reads CASTDRRGYEQYF. DNA for the CDR3: TGTGCCAGCACGGACCGCAGGGGGTACGAGCAGTACTTC.

This clone was seen once. The chain recombines TRBV12-5 with TRBJ2-7, with 7 bases fitting TRBD1. This CDR3 is built from 15 residues. CDR1 and CDR2 (germline): LGHNT, FRNRAP. V gave up 4 bases and J gave up 3 bases; unmatched junction bases: 9. The CDR3 bases are TGTGCTAGTGGTTCCTACGGGACAGCCGACTACGAGCAGTACTTC. It is translated as CASGSYGTADYEQYF.

The chain has TRBV4-3 and TRBJ2-6; 7 bases match TRBD1. This CDR3 has 15 amino acids. V gave up 3 bases and J gave up 4 bases; unmatched junction bases: 3. Germline CDR1 LGHNA, CDR2 YSLEER. Here the CDR3 reads CASSQETGGANVLTF. In DNA form, the CDR3 reads TGCGCCAGCAGCCAGGAGACAGGGGGGGCCAACGTCCTGACTTTC.

The chain employs TRBV30 and TRBJ1-1; D is undetermined. The CDR3 runs to 13 residues. Germline loops: CDR1 GTSNPN, CDR2 SVGIG (reference sequence). Trimming removed 0 bases from V and 5 bases from J, with 10 bases in between. CDR3 nucleotides: TGTGCCTGGAGTGTACTAAGAGGAACTGAAGCTTTCTTT. Protein sequence: CAWSVLRGTEAFF.

The chain carries TRBV5-5 and TRBJ2-1; D is possibly TRBD1 (5 bases). From germline, CDR1 is SGHKS and CDR2 YYEKEE (reference sequence). This CDR3 is 13 amino acids long. Trimming stripped 0 bases from V and 7 bases from J, with 8 bases between. Written as DNA, the CDR3 is TGTGCCAGCAGCTTGGGGACACCAAATGAGCAGTTCTTC. It yields the protein CASSLGTPNEQFF.

The V call is TRBV2, the J call TRBJ1-5; D remains ambiguous. Germline V CDR1 and CDR2: SNHLY, FYNNEI. V shed 2 bases and J shed 4 bases, with 9 bases lying between them. This CDR3 has 14 residues. CDR3 region: CASSERQPNQPQHF. The CDR3 bases are TGTGCCAGCAGTGAAAGGCAGCCTAATCAGCCCCAGCATTTT.